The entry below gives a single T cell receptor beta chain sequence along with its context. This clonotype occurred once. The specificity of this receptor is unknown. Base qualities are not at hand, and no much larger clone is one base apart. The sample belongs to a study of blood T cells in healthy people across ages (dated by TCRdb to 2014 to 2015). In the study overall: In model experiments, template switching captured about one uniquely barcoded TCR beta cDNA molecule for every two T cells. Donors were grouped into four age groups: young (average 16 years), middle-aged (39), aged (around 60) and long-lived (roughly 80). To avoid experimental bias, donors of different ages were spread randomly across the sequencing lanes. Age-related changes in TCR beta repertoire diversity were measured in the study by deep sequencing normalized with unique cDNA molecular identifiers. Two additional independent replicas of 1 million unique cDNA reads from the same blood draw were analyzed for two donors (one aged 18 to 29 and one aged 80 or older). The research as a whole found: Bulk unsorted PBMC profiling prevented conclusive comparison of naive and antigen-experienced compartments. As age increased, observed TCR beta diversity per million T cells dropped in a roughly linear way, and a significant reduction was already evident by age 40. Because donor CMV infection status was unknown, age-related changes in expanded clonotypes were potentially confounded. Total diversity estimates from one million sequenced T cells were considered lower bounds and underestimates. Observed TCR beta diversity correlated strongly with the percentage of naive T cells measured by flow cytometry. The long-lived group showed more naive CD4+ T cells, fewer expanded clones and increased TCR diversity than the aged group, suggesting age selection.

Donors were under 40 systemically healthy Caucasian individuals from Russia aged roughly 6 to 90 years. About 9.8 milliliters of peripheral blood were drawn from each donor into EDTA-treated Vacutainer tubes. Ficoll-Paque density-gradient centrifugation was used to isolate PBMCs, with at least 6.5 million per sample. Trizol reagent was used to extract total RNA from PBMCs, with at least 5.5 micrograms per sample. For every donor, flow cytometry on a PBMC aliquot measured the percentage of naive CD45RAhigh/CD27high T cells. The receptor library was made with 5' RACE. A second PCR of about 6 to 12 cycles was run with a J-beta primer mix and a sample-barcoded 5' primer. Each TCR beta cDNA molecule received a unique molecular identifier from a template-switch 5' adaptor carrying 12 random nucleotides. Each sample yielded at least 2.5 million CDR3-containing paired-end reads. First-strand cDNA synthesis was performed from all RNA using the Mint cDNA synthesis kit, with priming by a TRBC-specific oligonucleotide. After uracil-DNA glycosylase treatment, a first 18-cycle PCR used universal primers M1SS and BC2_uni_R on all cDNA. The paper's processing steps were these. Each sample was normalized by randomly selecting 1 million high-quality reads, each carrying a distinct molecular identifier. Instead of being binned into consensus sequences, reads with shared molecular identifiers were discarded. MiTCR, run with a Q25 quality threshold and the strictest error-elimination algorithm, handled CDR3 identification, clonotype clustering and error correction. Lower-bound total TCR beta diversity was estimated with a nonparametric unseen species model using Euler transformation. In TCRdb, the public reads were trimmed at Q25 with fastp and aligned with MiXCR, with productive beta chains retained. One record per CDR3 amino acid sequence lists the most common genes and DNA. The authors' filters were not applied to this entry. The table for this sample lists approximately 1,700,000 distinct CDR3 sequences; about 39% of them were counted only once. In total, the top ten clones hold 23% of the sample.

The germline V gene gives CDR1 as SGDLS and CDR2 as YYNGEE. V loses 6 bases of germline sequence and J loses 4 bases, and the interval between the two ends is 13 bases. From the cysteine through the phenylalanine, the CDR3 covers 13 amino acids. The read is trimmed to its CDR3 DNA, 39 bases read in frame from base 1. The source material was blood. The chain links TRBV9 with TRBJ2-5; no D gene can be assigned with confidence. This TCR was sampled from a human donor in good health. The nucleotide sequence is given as TGTGCCAGCAACCCCAAACCCCTAGAGACCCAGTACTTC. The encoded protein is CASNPKPLETQYF.